The clone carrying this T cell receptor (beta chain) was seen a handful of times. Its target is not known. The data stem from a study of shared clonotypes between healthy human individuals. In the study overall: The donor pool was made up of a couple of women and three men aged 18 to 49. The study, taken as a whole, reports: The expectation was that sequencing depth would affect clonotype sharing among donors. Shared clonotypes across all four donors exceeded non-shared ones in generation probability.

This table comes from immunoSEQ multiplex PCR, and its TCRdb copy is limited to in-frame clones, with some not included. The data hold 1,100,000 or so clones, with approximately 80% observed a single time. The germline CDR1 and CDR2 sequences are SEHNR and FQNEAQ (reference sequence). The ends lost 8 bases at V and 6 bases at J; junction bases unmatched: 12. The CDR3 consists of 14 residues. The study separated CD4+ cells into CD45RA+ naive and CD45RA-negative memory subsets. The sample comprised memory CD4+ T cells from PBMCs. Subset: CD45RA-negative fraction. This clonotype originated in a man aged 18 to 29 in good health. Some clones in this sample may be carry-over from other donors' samples. The rearrangement uses TRBV7-9 and TRBJ1-1; 7 bases are shared with TRBD1. The CDR3 loop reads CASGHRGGMAEAFF. The CDR3 coding sequence is TGTGCCAGCGGACACAGGGGAGGTATGGCTGAAGCTTTCTTT.